Below are 20 T cell receptor beta chains sequenced from a single sample in a study of blood T cell repertoires in COVID-19. The protocol was immunoSEQ multiplex PCR, while the TCRdb copy is restricted to in-frame clones and leaves out a portion. This repertoire shows some 70,000 clones, 86% found once; its top ten account for 15% to 20%. Sequencing was done on a sample of peripheral blood. These TCRs come from a man aged 40-49 years with COVID-19, enrolled during active disease.

This chain uses TRBV6-1 with TRBJ2-1; TRBD2 is a possible D gene (7 bases). This CDR3 is 15 amino acids long. Germline CDR1 reads MNHNS; CDR2 reads SASEGT. Trimming removed 1 base at V and 6 bases at J, with 13 bases between. The CDR3 protein is CASSEGGGRFNEQFF. In DNA, the CDR3 is TGTGCCAGCAGTGAAGGCGGGGGCCGCTTCAATGAGCAGTTCTTC.

The chain carries TRBV5-1 and TRBJ2-1, with 7 bases identical to TRBD1. Germline V CDR1 and CDR2: SGHRS, YFSETQ. The CDR3 is 15 residues long. The V gene end was trimmed by 3 bases and the J gene end by 6 bases; junction bases not matched to a gene: 9. The CDR3 sequence: CASSSSGTAVNEQFF. Here the CDR3 DNA reads TGCGCCAGCAGCTCCTCCGGGACAGCGGTCAATGAGCAGTTCTTC.

The chain combines TRBV4-2 with TRBJ1-5, with 9 bases fitting TRBD1. V gave up 0 bases and J gave up 5 bases; unmatched junction bases: 11. There are 18 residues in the CDR3. The germline V gene has CDR1 LGHNA and CDR2 YNFKEQ. CDR3 coding DNA: TGTGCCAGCAGCCAAGAACAGGGGGCCGGAGCTTTCCATCAGCCCCAGCATTTT. This encodes CASSQEQGAGAFHQPQHF.

This clone was counted between two and nine times. This chain uses TRBV2 with TRBJ1-4; D unclear. The CDR3 loop spans 12 amino acids. V was clipped by 3 bases and J by 4 bases, with 3 bases between them. Germline CDR1 and CDR2: SNHLY and FYNNEI. CDR3 DNA sequence: TGTGCCAGCAGTGACCTTAATGAAAAACTGTTTTTT. As protein: CASSDLNEKLFF.

This clone occurred a few times. This sequence joins TRBV6-1 and TRBJ2-2; no reliable D call. V dropped 3 bases and J dropped 8 bases, with 13 bases sitting between them. Germline lookup yields CDR1 MNHNS and CDR2 SASEGT. There are 14 residues in the CDR3. DNA for the CDR3: TGTGCCAGCAGTGACAGTAATTTAATAGGGGAGCTGTTTTTT. Protein sequence: CASSDSNLIGELFF.

The chain combines TRBV6-2 or TRBV6-3 with TRBJ1-5, with D perhaps matching TRBD1 (5 bases). Per the germline V gene, CDR1 is MNHEY and CDR2 is SVGEGT. V gave up 3 bases and J gave up 5 bases, with 11 bases separating them. The CDR3 spans 14 residues. The CDR3 region is CASSYPGGDQPQHF. CDR3 nucleotides: TGTGCCAGCAGTTATCCCGGGGGGGATCAGCCCCAGCATTTT.

The CDR3, as DNA: TGCAGTGCTAGTCTCAATAGGGGACAGCCGAACACTGAAGCTTTCTTT. As protein: CSASLNRGQPNTEAFF. This chain connects TRBV20-1 to TRBJ1-1, with 7 bases aligning to TRBD1. This CDR3 spans 16 amino acids. CDR1 and CDR2 from the germline V gene are DFQATT and SNEGSKA (reference sequence). The junction had 11 bases not matched to a gene; V was cut back by 3 bases and J by 1 base.

The chain has TRBV5-1 and TRBJ2-5, with a weak D call TRBD2 (6 bases). Germline CDR1 and CDR2: SGHRS and YFSETQ. V dropped 3 bases and J dropped 4 bases, with 16 bases sitting between them. The CDR3 is 15 residues long. DNA for the CDR3: TGCGCCAGCAGCTCCGGACCACTAGCCGGAGAGACCCAGTACTTC. Translating gives CASSSGPLAGETQYF.

V is TRBV5-1 and J is TRBJ1-2; weak D call: TRBD1 (5 bases). V was trimmed by 1 base and J by 3 bases, leaving 16 bases between them. CDR3 length: 16 amino acids. Germline values: CDR1 SGHRS, CDR2 YFSETQ. DNA of the CDR3: TGCGCCAGCAGCTTGTCGTCTGTGGGCAGGGACTATGGCTACACCTTC. This gives the protein CASSLSSVGRDYGYTF.

The V and J genes are TRBV20-1 and TRBJ1-1; the D gene is possibly TRBD1 (5 bases). The germline gives CDR1 DFQATT, CDR2 SNEGSKA (reference sequence). This CDR3 is built from 9 residues. The V gene lost 7 bases and the J gene lost 10 bases, with 10 bases spanning the gap. The chain's CDR3 is CSVGGRAFF. In DNA form, the CDR3 reads TGCAGTGTGGGGGGACGAGCTTTCTTT.

The chain employs TRBV4-2 and TRBJ2-1; perhaps TRBD1 as D (6 bases). Trimming pared 0 bases from V and 8 bases from J, leaving 17 bases between. The CDR3 is 16 residues long. CDR1 is LGHNA, CDR2 YNFKEQ, per germline. Written as DNA, the CDR3 is TGTGCCAGCAGCCAAGAAGCATCAGGGGTCATGGATGAGCAGTTCTTC. The encoded protein is CASSQEASGVMDEQFF.

This chain joins TRBV30 and TRBJ1-2, with D hard to call. Trimming took off 3 bases at V and 7 bases at J, with 12 bases between the two ends. Germline V lookup: CDR1 GTSNPN, CDR2 SVGIG (reference sequence). The CDR3 length is 12 residues. The chain's CDR3 is CAWSSLGSGYTF. CDR3 in DNA: TGTGCCTGGAGCTCACTAGGCTCTGGCTACACCTTC.

The V gene is TRBV6-2 or TRBV6-3, the J gene TRBJ1-3; D unresolved. Germline CDR1 MNHEY, CDR2 SVGEGT. V lost 4 bases and J lost 5, with 6 bases in between. CDR3 size: 12 residues. The CDR3 here is CASSFYRNTIYF. The CDR3 coding sequence is TGTGCCAGCAGTTTTTATCGAAACACCATATATTTT.

The rearrangement links TRBV9 to TRBJ2-5, with D possibly TRBD2 on 6 matching bases. The germline gives CDR1 SGDLS, CDR2 YYNGEE. CDR3 size: 15 residues. With 4 bases removed from V and 5 bases from J, the gap between germline ends came to 18 bases. CDR3 loop: CASSLRDSNWETQYF. CDR3 DNA sequence: TGTGCCAGCAGCTTACGGGACTCTAATTGGGAGACCCAGTACTTC.

The rearrangement links TRBV5-4 to TRBJ1-1; 8 bases align to TRBD1. J gave up 5 bases and V 4 bases, and 4 bases lay outside the gene matches. The CDR3 extends over 13 amino acids. Germline V gene sequence: CDR1 SGHNT, CDR2 YYREEE (reference sequence). This CDR3 reads CASSPGQETEAFF. As DNA, the CDR3 is TGTGCCAGCAGCCCGGGACAGGAGACTGAAGCTTTCTTT.

The chain employs TRBV2 and TRBJ1-5, with 9 bases fitting TRBD1. CDR1 SNHLY and CDR2 FYNNEI come from the germline V gene. Unmatched junction bases numbered 7, after V lost 5 bases and J lost 11 bases. CDR3 size: 13 residues. The CDR3 coding sequence is TGTGCCAGCAGTCAATCCCGGGACAGGGCCCAGCATTTT. Translated, it gives CASSQSRDRAQHF.

The chain links TRBV25-1 to TRBJ1-1; D not certain. The CDR3 contains 16 residues. Trimming took off 5 bases at V and 5 bases at J, with 21 bases between the two ends. Germline V CDR1 and CDR2: MGHDK, SYGVNS. The CDR3 DNA sequence: TGTGCCAGCAGTTTCTCATTTCGGTCAGGAGGGACTGAAGCTTTCTTT. Translation: CASSFSFRSGGTEAFF.

The chain links TRBV5-1 to TRBJ1-4; D gene uncertain. Per germline, CDR1 SGHRS and CDR2 YFSETQ. The CDR3 has 13 residues. Trimming took off 0 bases at V and 7 bases at J, with 7 bases between the two ends. The CDR3 protein is CASSLVSSEKLFF. CDR3 coding DNA: TGCGCCAGCAGCTTGGTCTCCTCTGAAAAACTGTTTTTT.

On this clone itself: Given the absence of the conserved phenylalanine or tryptophan at the CDR3 end, a read error is likely. The DNA is left out, because the CDR3 cannot be placed on it with certainty; the CDR3 is given as TCRdb lists it. The J gene is TRBJ1-3, the V gene TRBV7-9. From germline, CDR1 is SEHNR and CDR2 FQNEAQ (reference sequence). 12 amino acids form the CDR3, both terminal residues included. The CDR3 loop reads CASSLERPTLFR.

The chain recombines TRBV5-1 with TRBJ2-1; 10 bases agree with TRBD2. Germline loops: CDR1 SGHRS, CDR2 YFSETQ. With 0 bases clipped from V and 8 bases from J, the junction kept 8 bases outside the gene matches. This CDR3 contains 16 residues. This CDR3 reads CASSLGVTSGPDEQFF. The CDR3 bases are TGCGCCAGCAGCTTGGGTGTGACTAGCGGGCCGGATGAGCAGTTCTTC.